Listed below are T cell receptor beta chains from one sample, sequenced in a study of CD8+CD57+ T cells in acquired aplastic anemia. TCRdb re-derived calls from the reads in MiXCR, one entry per CDR3 protein. This sample has 250,000 to 350,000 distinct CDR3 sequences, with roughly 50% found just once. The sample taken for sequencing was sorted CD4+, CD8+, or CD8+CD57+ T cells (not recorded which) from PBMCs. These receptors were taken from a human donor with severe aplastic anemia or a healthy control (not recorded which). Both conserved end residues are part of each CDR3. D genes are given only for firm matches. Not all rows give a size; the values are once, few, many and, for expanded clones, a class.

D	V	size	J	DNA	CDR3
NA	TRBV7-9	NA	TRBJ2-2	TGTGCCAGCCTCGACGGGGGCCGTAGCGCAGGGGACGGGGAGCTGTTTTTT	CASLDGGRSAGDGELFF
TRBD2	TRBV5-6	NA	TRBJ2-2	TGTGCCAGCAGCGGGACTAGCTACACCGGGGAGCTGTTTTTT	CASSGTSYTGELFF
NA	TRBV2	NA	TRBJ1-1	TGTGCCAGCAATTCGCCCCCAGGGGCTGAAGCTTTCTTT	CASNSPPGAEAFF
NA	TRBV7-2	NA	TRBJ1-6	TGTGCCAGCAGCCCATCGGCCCTTGGCTCACCCCTCCACTTT	CASSPSALGSPLHF
NA	TRBV12-3/TRBV12-4	once	TRBJ1-4	TGTGCCAGCAGTCCCGTGGGGGCTCGCGGTGAAAAACTGTTTTTT	CASSPVGARGEKLFF
NA	TRBV15	NA	TRBJ2-1	TGTGCCACCAGCAAAGAATGGGGACGGGGCGATGAGCAGTTCTTC	CATSKEWGRGDEQFF
NA	TRBV25-1	NA	TRBJ1-6	TGTGCCAGCAGTGACGACGGCAGAAGGGGGTATAATTCACCCCTCCACTTT	CASSDDGRRGYNSPLHF
NA	TRBV15	NA	TRBJ2-7	TGTGCCACCAGCAGAGATTCCCGCTTGGACGAGCAGTACTTC	CATSRDSRLDEQYF
NA	TRBV7-9	NA	TRBJ2-3	TGCGCCAGCAGCCAGCTAGGAGATACGCAGTATTTT	CASSQLGDTQYF
TRBD2	TRBV7-3	NA	TRBJ2-3	TGTGCCAGCAGCCAGATGACTAGCGGCGCCACAGATACGCAGTATTTT	CASSQMTSGATDTQYF
NA	TRBV9	NA	TRBJ1-6	TGTGCCAGCAGCGTCTTCCGAGGGGGGGGAATAAATTCACCCCTCCACTTT	CASSVFRGGGINSPLHF
TRBD2	TRBV20-1	once	TRBJ2-3	TGCAGTGCTATTACTAGCGGGGGTTTTAGTACAGATACGCAGTATTTT	CSAITSGGFSTDTQYF
NA	TRBV25-1	NA	TRBJ1-1	TGTGCCAGCAGTGCCACAGGAGCCCGTGAAGCTTTCTTT	CASSATGAREAFF
NA	TRBV7-6	NA	TRBJ1-4	TGTGCCAGCAGCCAATACGATAAGGGATTTGAAAAACTGTTTTTT	CASSQYDKGFEKLFF
NA	TRBV19	NA	TRBJ1-1	TGTGCCAGTAGTACTGAAGCCGGACGGCTGAACACTGAAGCTTTCTTT	CASSTEAGRLNTEAFF
NA	TRBV6-5	many	TRBJ1-3	TGTGCCAGCAGTTACTCGATCGCCCCAGGAAACACCATATATTTT	CASSYSIAPGNTIYF
NA	TRBV6-5	many	TRBJ1-2	TGTGCCAGCAGTCGGCGCTCGAGGGACGTTTTTTTTAATGGCTACACCTTC	CASSRRSRDVFFNGYTF
NA	TRBV7-2	many	TRBJ2-2	TGTGCCAGCAGCTTAGCGGCAGGTGGAACCGGGGAGCTGTTTTTT	CASSLAAGGTGELFF
TRBD1	TRBV7-9	few	TRBJ2-2	TGTGCCAGCAGCTCAGCATTTGGACAGGGTGGGACGAACACCGGGGAGCTGTTTTTT	CASSSAFGQGGTNTGELFF
TRBD2	TRBV7-8	NA	TRBJ2-1	TGTGCCAGCAGCTTAGCGAGGGCTAGCGGGGGTAATGAGCAGCTCTTC	CASSLARASGGNEQLF
TRBD1	TRBV10-3	NA	TRBJ2-7	TGTGCCATCAGTGAGTTCACAGGGGGCTCCTACGAGCAGTACTTC	CAISEFTGGSYEQYF
TRBD1	TRBV13	NA	TRBJ2-7	TGTGCCAGCAGTTGGACAGGGGAAGACGAGCAGTACTTC	CASSWTGEDEQYF
NA	TRBV3-1	NA	TRBJ1-1	TGTGCCAGCAGCCCAGGAGGACAGTACACTGAAGCTTTCTTT	CASSPGGQYTEAFF
TRBD1	TRBV7-9	NA	TRBJ2-7	TGTGCCAGCAGCTTGAACCGGGACAGGGGGTCGGACGAGCAGTACTTC	CASSLNRDRGSDEQYF
TRBD1	TRBV20-1	NA	TRBJ2-3	TGCAGTGCTAAACAGGGGGCGGCAGATACGCAGTATTTT	CSAKQGAADTQYF
NA	TRBV2	NA	TRBJ2-3	TGTGCCAGCAGTGCGTCGATAGCGGACCTCACAGATACGCAGTATTTT	CASSASIADLTDTQYF
TRBD1	TRBV7-8	NA	TRBJ2-7	TGTGCCAGCAGCCCCCCCAGGGGGCGCCTATCCTACGAGCAGTACTTC	CASSPPRGRLSYEQYF
NA	TRBV7-2	NA	TRBJ1-2	TGTGCCAGCAGCTTAGGGTGGCAGGATAACTATGGCTACACCTTC	CASSLGWQDNYGYTF
NA	TRBV2	NA	TRBJ1-5	TGTGCCAGCAGTGAGCGCAGGGACGTGATTCAAGGCAATCAGCCCCAGCATTTT	CASSERRDVIQGNQPQHF
NA	TRBV20-1	NA	TRBJ1-5	TGCAGTGCTAGAGATACGACAGAGAATCAGCCCCAGCATTTT	CSARDTTENQPQHF
TRBD1	TRBV12-3/TRBV12-4	NA	TRBJ2-6	TGTGCCAGCAGGGAAACAGGGGGCAACGTCCTGACTTTC	CASRETGGNVLTF
TRBD2	TRBV9	once	TRBJ2-7	TGTGCCAGCAGCGTAGCTAGCGGGGGGCACGAGCAGTACTTC	CASSVASGGHEQYF
TRBD1	TRBV19	NA	TRBJ2-2	TGTGCCAGTGGAGACAGGGTGTACGGGGAGCTGTTTTTT	CASGDRVYGELFF
NA	TRBV14	NA	TRBJ2-7	TGTGCCAGCAGCCTGGACTACTCCTACGAGCAGTACTTC	CASSLDYSYEQYF
TRBD1	TRBV25-1	NA	TRBJ2-2	TGTGCCAGCACAACAGGGGCTAAGTCGAACACCGGGGAGCTGTTTTTT	CASTTGAKSNTGELFF
TRBD1	TRBV7-8	many	TRBJ1-2	TGTGCCAGCAGCAGCGGGACAGGGATTAACTATGGCTACACCTTC	CASSSGTGINYGYTF
NA	TRBV4-3	few	TRBJ2-2	TGCGCCAGCAGCCTCTATCGACAGGCGAACACCGGGGAGCTGTTTTTT	CASSLYRQANTGELFF
NA	TRBV25-1	NA	TRBJ1-2	TGTGCCAGCAGTGGCGACCTACCCGGAAATTCCTATGGCTACACCTTC	CASSGDLPGNSYGYTF
NA	TRBV5-6	NA	TRBJ2-3	TGTGCCGGCAGCGTTAGACAAGGTGCCACAGATACGCAGTATTTT	CAGSVRQGATDTQYF
NA	TRBV6-1	once	TRBJ2-2	TGTGCCAGCAGACGATCAGGGACCGGGGAGCTGTTTTTT	CASRRSGTGELFF
NA	TRBV15	NA	TRBJ1-1	TGTGCCACCAGAGGGTTAAGGGGGACGGTTGAAGCTTTCTTT	CATRGLRGTVEAFF
NA	TRBV10-3	many	TRBJ2-7	TGTGCCATCAGTGAGTCGGCAGGGAAGGCATACGAGCAGTACTTC	CAISESAGKAYEQYF
TRBD1	TRBV6-1	many	TRBJ1-2	TGTGCCAGCTGGGACAGGGGGCTTCCTAACTATGGCTACACCTTC	CASWDRGLPNYGYTF
NA	TRBV10-1	NA	TRBJ2-2	TGCGCCAGCAGATCCACTCCCGGAGGAGGTACCGGGGAGCTGTTTTTT	CASRSTPGGGTGELFF
NA	TRBV30	few	TRBJ2-3	TGTGCCTGGAGTCCGGCAGGGGCCCCCAACTCAGATACGCAGTATTTT	CAWSPAGAPNSDTQYF
NA	TRBV19	many	TRBJ1-2	TGTGCCAGTAGTCTTGGGCCAGGGAATTATGGCTACACCTTC	CASSLGPGNYGYTF
NA	TRBV14	NA	TRBJ1-1	TGTGCCAGCAGCCAAGTAACAGAGAACACTGAAGCTTTCTTT	CASSQVTENTEAFF
NA	TRBV7-9	few	TRBJ2-2	TGTGCCAGCTCACCTACCCGGGACCATATCTCGAACACCGGGGAGCTGTTTTTT	CASSPTRDHISNTGELFF
NA	TRBV2	NA	TRBJ2-5	TGTGCCAGCAGATGGGTGTCTAGTGGTGAGACCCAGTACTTC	CASRWVSSGETQYF
NA	TRBV5-6	NA	TRBJ2-2	TGTGCCAGCAGCTTTGGTTATCGGACCGGGGAGCTGTTTTTT	CASSFGYRTGELFF
NA	TRBV7-9	NA	TRBJ1-1	TGTGCCAGCAGCCTTTCCGGGAAAGCTGAAGCTTTCTTT	CASSLSGKAEAFF
TRBD1	TRBV7-6	NA	TRBJ2-7	TGTGCCAGCAGCCTATACTCCTGGACAGGGTCGGTGAACGAGCAGTACTTC	CASSLYSWTGSVNEQYF
NA	TRBV6-1	many	TRBJ2-1	TGTGCCAGCAGTGTGATACCCCCCTACAATGAGCAGTTCTTC	CASSVIPPYNEQFF